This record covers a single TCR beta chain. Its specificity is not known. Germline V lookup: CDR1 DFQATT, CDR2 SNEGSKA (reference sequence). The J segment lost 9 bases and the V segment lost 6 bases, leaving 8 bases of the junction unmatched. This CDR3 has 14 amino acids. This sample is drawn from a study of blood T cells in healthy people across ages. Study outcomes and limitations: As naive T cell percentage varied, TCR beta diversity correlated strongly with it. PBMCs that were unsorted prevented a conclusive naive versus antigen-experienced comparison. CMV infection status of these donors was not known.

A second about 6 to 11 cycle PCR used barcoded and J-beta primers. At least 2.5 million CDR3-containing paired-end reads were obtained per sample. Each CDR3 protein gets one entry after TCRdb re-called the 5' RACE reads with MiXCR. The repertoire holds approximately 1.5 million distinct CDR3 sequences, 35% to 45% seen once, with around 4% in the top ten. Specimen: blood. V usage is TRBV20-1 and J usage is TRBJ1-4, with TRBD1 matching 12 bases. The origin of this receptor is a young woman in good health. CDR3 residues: CSATKGQGAQKLFF. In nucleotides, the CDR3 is TGCAGTGCCACCAAGGGACAGGGGGCACAAAAACTGTTTTTT.